This T cell receptor beta chain came from a study of blood T cell repertoires in COVID-19. Original analysis: Scientists estimated how many nucleated cells there were by amplifying reference gene primers. Here immunoSEQ multiplex PCR was the method, and the copy in TCRdb shows in-frame clones only, minus some. V and J calls and clone size are as listed in that table; D and trimming were resolved from the DNA. The data show 300,000 to 400,000 clones, approximately 90% seen once. The CDR3 sequence is 18 residues long. For recovered donors of Cohort 3, there were two negative PCRs, clearance, or symptom resolution.

V gene TRBV21-1 combines with J gene TRBJ1-5. TRBV21-1 is designated a pseudogene. The receptor was isolated from a young woman who had recovered from COVID-19. The sequenced material came from PBMCs or T cells enriched from blood (not recorded which). The CDR3 sequence is CANSWGVLGYYSNQPQHF. CDR3 DNA sequence: TGTGCCAACTCGTGGGGGGTTTTGGGGTACTATAGCAATCAGCCCCAGCATTTT.